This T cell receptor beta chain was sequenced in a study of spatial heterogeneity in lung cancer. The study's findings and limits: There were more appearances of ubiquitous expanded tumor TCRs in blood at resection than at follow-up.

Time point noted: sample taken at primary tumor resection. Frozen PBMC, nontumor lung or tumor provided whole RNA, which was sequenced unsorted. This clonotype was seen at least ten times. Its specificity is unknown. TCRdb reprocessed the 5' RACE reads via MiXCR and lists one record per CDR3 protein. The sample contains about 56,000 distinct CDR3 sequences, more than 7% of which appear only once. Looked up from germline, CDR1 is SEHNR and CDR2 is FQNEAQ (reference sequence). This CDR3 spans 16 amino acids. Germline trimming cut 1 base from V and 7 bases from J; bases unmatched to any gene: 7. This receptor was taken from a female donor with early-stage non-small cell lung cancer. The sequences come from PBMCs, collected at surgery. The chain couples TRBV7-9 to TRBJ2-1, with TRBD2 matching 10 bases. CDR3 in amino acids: CASSLGGAGGPNEQFF. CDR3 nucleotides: TGTGCCAGCAGCTTAGGAGGAGCGGGAGGGCCGAATGAGCAGTTCTTC. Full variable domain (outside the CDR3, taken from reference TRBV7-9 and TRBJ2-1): DTGVSQNPRHKITKRGQNVTFRCDPISEHNRLYWYRQTLGQGPEFLTYFQNEAQLEKSRLLSDRFSAERPKGSFSTLEIQRTEQGDSAMYLCASSLGGAGGPNEQFFGPGTRLTVL.